This TCR beta chain stems from a study of cytomegalovirus exposure and HLA in healthy donors. The donors comprised healthy bone marrow donors. From germline, CDR1 is SGHAT and CDR2 FQNNGV. The CDR3 has 16 amino acids. V lost 3 bases and J lost 0; bases outside the gene matches: 6. Only a few counts were recorded for this clone. The PCR was carried out with 60 Vbeta primers and 13 Jbeta primers. Data came from immunoSEQ multiplex PCR; TCRdb stores just in-frame clones and leaves some out. The repertoire holds some 110,000 clones, with 80% to 85% as singletons. This chain connects TRBV11-2 to TRBJ2-3; 7 nucleotides line up with TRBD1. The clonotype was recovered from a woman aged 30 to 39 in good health and CMV-seronegative. Material: PBMCs. The CDR3 loop is CASSLRTGTSTDTQYF. The CDR3 DNA reads as TGTGCCAGCAGCTTGCGGACAGGAACTAGCACAGATACGCAGTATTTT.